The 32 T cell receptor beta chains listed next were all sequenced from one sample in a study of CXCR3-negative and CXCR3-positive naive CD8 T cells. Via 5' RACE with UMI labels, TRB cDNA libraries were prepared. From its re-call of the 5' RACE reads, TCRdb lists each CDR3 protein once, without DNA. This sample's table reports about 98,000 distinct CDR3 sequences. The study's findings and limits: CXCR3-positive naive cells had TRB CDR3s that were more hydrophobic than CXCR3-negative naive cells had.

These receptors lack a known antigen. What was sequenced was naive CXCR3+ CD8+ T cells from blood. The subset here: CD45RO-CCR7+CD27+CD95- naive CD8+ T cells expressing CXCR3 (TNR3+). Source of these receptors: a human donor in good health. Some clones in this sample may be carry-over from other donors' samples.

This chain links TRBV28 with TRBJ2-1. CDR1 MDHEN and CDR2 SYDVKM come from the germline V gene. CDR3 size: 11 residues. The CDR3: CASSAWGEQFF.

This chain connects TRBV9 to TRBJ2-7. From germline, CDR1 is SGDLS and CDR2 YYNGEE. The CDR3 covers 13 residues. This CDR3 is CASSGSGSYEQYF. Supplemented by reference TRBV9 and TRBJ2-7, the full variable domain reads DSGVTQTPKHLITATGQRVTLRCSPRSGDLSVYWYQQSLDQGLQFLIQYYNGEERAKGNILERFSAQQFPDLHSELNLSSLELGDSALYFCASSGSGSYEQYFGPGTRLTVT.

According to its frequency, this clonotype is medium-sized. The chain recombines TRBV6-2 or TRBV6-3 with TRBJ1-1. The CDR3 consists of 12 residues. Germline V gene sequence: CDR1 MNHEY, CDR2 SVGEGT. CDR3 loop: CASSYPNTEAFF.

The chain is built from TRBV21-1 and TRBJ2-7. TRBV21-1 is marked as a pseudogene. CDR3 length: 12 residues. The CDR3 sequence: CASSPFGYEQYF.

The rearrangement uses TRBV28 and TRBJ2-5. Germline values: CDR1 MDHEN, CDR2 SYDVKM. This CDR3 is 16 amino acids long. CDR3 sequence: CASSPYLRKYQETQYF.

CDR3 amino acids: CASSYSQTYGYTF. This sequence joins TRBV6-6 and TRBJ1-2. The CDR3 runs to 13 residues. Germline V gene sequence: CDR1 MNHNY, CDR2 SVGAGI (reference sequence).

The chain has TRBV6-4 and TRBJ1-2. Germline V gene lookup returns CDR1 MRHNA and CDR2 SNTAGT. This CDR3 has 12 residues. The CDR3 protein is CASSVEHYGYTF.

The genes are TRBV4-2 and TRBJ1-2; TCRdb's D call of TRBD1 is untestable without DNA. The CDR3 spans 18 residues. Germline V CDR1 and CDR2: LGHNA, YNFKEQ. The CDR3 spells CASSQDLYSSGLNDGYTF.

The rearrangement links TRBV9 to TRBJ1-1. This CDR3 is 14 amino acids long. Germline V gene sequence: CDR1 SGDLS, CDR2 YYNGEE. The CDR3 reads CASSVVWGNTEAFF.

CDR3 amino acids: CASSAPGHIYEQYF. This sequence joins TRBV7-2 and TRBJ2-7; TCRdb selects TRBD1, and the lack of DNA leaves this call unchecked. Looked up from germline, CDR1 is SGHTA and CDR2 is FQGNSA. CDR3 length: 14 residues.

This CDR3 is CSVEERGVGGELFF. The chain couples TRBV29-1 to TRBJ2-2; TCRdb indicates TRBD2, and absent DNA this call remains unverified. CDR3 length: 14 residues. Per germline, CDR1 SQVTM and CDR2 ANQGSEA.

V usage is TRBV20-1 and J usage is TRBJ2-3; TCRdb selects TRBD1, and the lack of DNA leaves this call unchecked. The CDR3 covers 15 residues. Germline CDR1 is DFQATT and CDR2 is SNEGSKA (reference sequence). CDR3 region: CSASRDRVLMDTQYF.

The V gene is TRBV7-9, the J gene TRBJ2-5. Germline CDR1 and CDR2: SEHNR and FQNEAQ (reference sequence). The CDR3 runs to 14 residues. The CDR3 here is CASSLECRQETQYF.

CDR3 protein: CSARGGTDYNEQFF. The chain combines TRBV20-1 with TRBJ2-1; TCRdb's D call, TRBD1, is unchecked because there is no DNA. Germline lookup yields CDR1 DFQATT and CDR2 SNEGSKA (reference sequence). The length of the CDR3 is 14 residues.

The genes are TRBV12-3 or TRBV12-4 and TRBJ2-1. This CDR3 has 15 amino acids. Here the CDR3 reads CASRYTGGSYNGQFF.

The rearrangement uses TRBV28 and TRBJ2-7. The CDR3 runs to 13 residues. Germline V gene data show CDR1 as MDHEN and CDR2 as SYDVKM. The CDR3 reads CASSYGGSYEQYF.

V gene TRBV28 combines with J gene TRBJ2-5; TCRdb returns TRBD1, unconfirmable since there is no DNA. Per germline, CDR1 MDHEN and CDR2 SYDVKM. This CDR3 region has 13 residues. This CDR3 is CASSLVREETQYF.

V gene TRBV7-6 combines with J gene TRBJ1-1. The CDR3 contains 12 residues. CDR1 and CDR2 from the germline V gene are SGHVS and FNYEAQ. This CDR3 is CASSLGGSEAFF.

V gene TRBV15 combines with J gene TRBJ1-2. CDR3 size: 16 residues. CDR1 and CDR2 (germline): LNHNV, YYDKDF (reference sequence). The CDR3 here is CATSRDHDQLSYGYTF.

J is TRBJ2-3 and V is TRBV6-2 or TRBV6-3; the TCRdb D gene call, TRBD1, has no DNA to confirm it. The CDR3 loop spans 16 amino acids. Germline assignment: CDR1 MNHEY and CDR2 SVGEGT. The CDR3 loop is CASTPRPGLASDTQYF.

The chain carries TRBV14 and TRBJ2-7; the D gene TCRdb calls, TRBD1, cannot be checked with no DNA. CDR1 and CDR2 from the germline V gene are SGHDN and FVKESK. The CDR3 consists of 15 residues. The CDR3 region is CASSQTPWDSYEQYF.

The J gene is TRBJ2-7, the V gene TRBV28. CDR3 length: 13 amino acids. Germline V gives CDR1 MDHEN, CDR2 SYDVKM. The CDR3 protein is CASSLVGMDEQYF. The variable domain in full, completed from reference TRBV28 and TRBJ2-7, reads DVKVTQSSRYLVKRTGEKVFLECVQDMDHENMFWYRQDPGLGLRLIYFSYDVKMKEKGDIPEGYSVSREKKERFSLILESASTNQTSMYLCASSLVGMDEQYFGPGTRLTVT.

V is TRBV7-9 and J is TRBJ2-5; TCRdb calls TRBD1, which cannot be checked without DNA. Germline assignment: CDR1 SEHNR and CDR2 FQNEAQ (reference sequence). The CDR3 runs 13 residues. This CDR3 is CASSAPSQETQYF.

The chain employs TRBV27 and TRBJ2-5; the TCRdb D gene call, TRBD2, has no DNA to confirm it. The V gene's germline CDR1 is MNHEY and CDR2 SMNVEV (reference sequence). The CDR3 is 15 residues long. This CDR3 is CASSLRAGGPETQYF.

The CDR3 sequence: CSVDAQGNYGYTF. V is TRBV29-1 and J is TRBJ1-2; with no DNA, the TCRdb D assignment of TRBD1 cannot be verified. This CDR3 has 13 amino acids. Germline CDR1 SQVTM, CDR2 ANQGSEA.

This chain links TRBV29-1 with TRBJ2-5. The CDR3 has 15 residues. The germline V gene has CDR1 SQVTM and CDR2 ANQGSEA. The CDR3 loop is CSVEEGRYEQETQYF.

This sequence joins TRBV9 and TRBJ1-2; TCRdb proposes TRBD1, but this gene call is untestable without DNA. Per the germline V gene, CDR1 is SGDLS and CDR2 is YYNGEE. The CDR3 runs to 13 residues. The CDR3 region is CASSADSSRGYTF.

The rearrangement joins TRBV5-1 to TRBJ2-7; absent DNA, TCRdb's TRBD2 call cannot be checked. The CDR3 length is 13 residues. The germline CDR1 and CDR2 sequences are SGHRS and YFSETQ. The CDR3: CASSSGGLRCQYF.

The chain recombines TRBV28 with TRBJ2-7; there is no DNA to check the TCRdb D call of TRBD2. Germline loops: CDR1 MDHEN, CDR2 SYDVKM. The CDR3 totals 15 residues. This CDR3 is CANSLAGPSGYEQYF.

The chain joins TRBV29-1 to TRBJ2-6; TCRdb picks TRBD1, but there is no DNA to check that call. The CDR3 is made up of 16 amino acids. The V gene's germline CDR1 is SQVTM and CDR2 ANQGSEA. The CDR3 sequence is CSVEDREHSGANVLTF.

The chain carries TRBV7-2 and TRBJ2-7; TCRdb outputs TRBD1, but without DNA this stays unchecked. CDR1 and CDR2 (germline): SGHTA, FQGNSA. This CDR3 spans 15 amino acids. This CDR3 reads CASSSPGSGTYEQYF.

The V call is TRBV5-1, the J call TRBJ2-7; without DNA, the TCRdb call of TRBD1 cannot be checked. The CDR3 totals 15 residues. The germline V gene encodes CDR1 SGHRS and CDR2 YFSETQ. The chain's CDR3 is CASSHTDREGLEQYF.